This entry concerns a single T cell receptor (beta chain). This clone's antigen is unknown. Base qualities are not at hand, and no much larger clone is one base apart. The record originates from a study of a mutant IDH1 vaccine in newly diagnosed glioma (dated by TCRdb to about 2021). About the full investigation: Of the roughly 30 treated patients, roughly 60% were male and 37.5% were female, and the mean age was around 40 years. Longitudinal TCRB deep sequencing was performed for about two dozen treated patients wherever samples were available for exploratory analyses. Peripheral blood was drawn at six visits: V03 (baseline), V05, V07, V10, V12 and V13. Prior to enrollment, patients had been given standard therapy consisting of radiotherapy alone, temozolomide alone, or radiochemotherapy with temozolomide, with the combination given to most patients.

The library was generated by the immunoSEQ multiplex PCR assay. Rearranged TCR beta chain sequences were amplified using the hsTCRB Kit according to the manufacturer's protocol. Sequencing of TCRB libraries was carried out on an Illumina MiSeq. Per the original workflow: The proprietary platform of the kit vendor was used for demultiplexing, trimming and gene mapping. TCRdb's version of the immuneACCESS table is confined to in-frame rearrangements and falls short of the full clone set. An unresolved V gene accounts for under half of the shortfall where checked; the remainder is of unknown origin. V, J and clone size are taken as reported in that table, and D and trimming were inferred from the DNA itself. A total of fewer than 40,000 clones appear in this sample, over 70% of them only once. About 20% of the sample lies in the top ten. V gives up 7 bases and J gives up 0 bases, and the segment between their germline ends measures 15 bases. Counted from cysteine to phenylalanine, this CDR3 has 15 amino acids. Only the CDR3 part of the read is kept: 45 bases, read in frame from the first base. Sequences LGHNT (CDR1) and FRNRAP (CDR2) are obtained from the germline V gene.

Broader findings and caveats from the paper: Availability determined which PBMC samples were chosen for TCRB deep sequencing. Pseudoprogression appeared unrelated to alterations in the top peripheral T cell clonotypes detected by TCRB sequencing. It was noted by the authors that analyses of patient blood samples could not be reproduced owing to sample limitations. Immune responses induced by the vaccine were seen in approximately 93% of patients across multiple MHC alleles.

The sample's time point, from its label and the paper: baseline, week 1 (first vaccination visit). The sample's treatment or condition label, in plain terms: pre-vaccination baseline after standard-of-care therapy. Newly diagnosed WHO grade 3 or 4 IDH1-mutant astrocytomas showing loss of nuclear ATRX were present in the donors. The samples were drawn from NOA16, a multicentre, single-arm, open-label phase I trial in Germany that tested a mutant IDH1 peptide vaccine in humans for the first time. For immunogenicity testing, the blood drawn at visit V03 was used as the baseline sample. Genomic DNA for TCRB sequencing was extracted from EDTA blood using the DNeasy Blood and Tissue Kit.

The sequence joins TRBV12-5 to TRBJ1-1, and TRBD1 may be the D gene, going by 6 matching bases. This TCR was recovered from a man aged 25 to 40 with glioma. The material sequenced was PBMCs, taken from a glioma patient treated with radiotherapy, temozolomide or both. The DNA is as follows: TGTGCTAGTGTTCCGCGGGGGGCCCTGAACACTGAAGCTTTCTTT. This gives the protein CASVPRGALNTEAFF.